These T cell receptor beta chains were read from a single sample in a study of blood T cell repertoires in COVID-19. This table comes from immunoSEQ multiplex PCR, and its TCRdb copy is limited to in-frame clones, with some not included. The table has some 64,000 clones, roughly 72% seen once; the top ten hold around 4.4%. Specimen: peripheral blood. The receptors originated from a woman in her sixties or seventies with COVID-19, enrolled during active disease. Both conserved end residues are trimmed from each CDR3. Fields, in order: clone size, V gene, J gene, CDR3 length, CDR3 protein. A row's size may be missing; if present it is once, few, many or a size class.

clone size: -; V gene: TRBV7-3; J gene: TRBJ2-2; CDR3 length: 12; CDR3 protein: ASSPDRVPGELF
clone size: -; V gene: TRBV5-8; J gene: TRBJ1-1; CDR3 length: 14; CDR3 protein: ASRRGTGTVNTEAF
clone size: -; V gene: TRBV5-6; J gene: TRBJ2-7; CDR3 length: 12; CDR3 protein: ASRGTGETYEQY
clone size: -; V gene: TRBV25-1; J gene: TRBJ1-4; CDR3 length: 11; CDR3 protein: ASRGQGSEKLF
clone size: -; V gene: TRBV29-1; J gene: TRBJ2-5; CDR3 length: 10; CDR3 protein: SGSSGKETQY
clone size: -; V gene: TRBV28; J gene: TRBJ1-2; CDR3 length: 12; CDR3 protein: ASRSPGTDYGYT
clone size: -; V gene: TRBV29-1; J gene: TRBJ2-3; CDR3 length: 11; CDR3 protein: SVEREGPDTQY
clone size: -; V gene: TRBV2; J gene: TRBJ2-3; CDR3 length: 14; CDR3 protein: ASRTSGESSTDTQY
clone size: once; V gene: TRBV7-2; J gene: TRBJ1-2; CDR3 length: 11; CDR3 protein: ASSLKPLSGYT
clone size: -; V gene: TRBV4-3; J gene: TRBJ2-3; CDR3 length: 16; CDR3 protein: ASSQEPQAGAGGDTQY
clone size: -; V gene: TRBV6-5; J gene: TRBJ2-6; CDR3 length: 12; CDR3 protein: ASSLGQGLIVLT
clone size: -; V gene: TRBV4-3; J gene: TRBJ1-2; CDR3 length: 12; CDR3 protein: ASSPGGGRGGYT
clone size: few; V gene: TRBV9; J gene: TRBJ1-3; CDR3 length: 13; CDR3 protein: ASSSVTGGGYTIY
clone size: few; V gene: TRBV6-5; J gene: TRBJ2-5; CDR3 length: 13; CDR3 protein: ASSYSGGAQETQY
clone size: -; V gene: TRBV7-9; J gene: TRBJ1-5; CDR3 length: 15; CDR3 protein: ASSLNPRGQSNQPQH
clone size: few; V gene: TRBV27; J gene: TRBJ2-3; CDR3 length: 14; CDR3 protein: ASRQLAGGLADTQY
clone size: -; V gene: TRBV6-1; J gene: TRBJ2-7; CDR3 length: 13; CDR3 protein: ASKKTVISSYEQY